The source of this T cell receptor beta chain is a study of cytomegalovirus exposure and HLA in healthy donors. Study-wide points: When analyzed later, a missense DCLRE1C variant was found to be linked to TCR beta V- and J-gene trimming.

This clone has only a few counts. As yet, its antigen is unknown. Primers included in the PCR were 60 Vbeta and 13 Jbeta primers. TCRdb keeps only in-frame clones here, not all; method: immunoSEQ multiplex PCR. The sample yields 150,000 or so clones, around 80% seen once. Trimming removed 3 bases at V and 4 bases at J, with 10 bases between. CDR1 and CDR2 from the germline V gene are SGHVS and FQNEAQ. The CDR3 extends over 14 amino acids. The receptor was derived from a male donor in good health and CMV-seropositive. The sample comprised PBMCs. The V gene is TRBV7-8, the J gene TRBJ1-5; D not certain. The CDR3 nucleotides are TGTGCCAGCAGCTTTCAGACTGGGAATCAGCCCCAGCATTTT. This sequence encodes CASSFQTGNQPQHF. Complete variable domain (other parts from reference TRBV7-8 and TRBJ1-5): GAGVSQSPRYKVAKRGQDVALRCDPISGHVSLFWYQQALGQGPEFLTYFQNEAQLDKSGLPSDRFFAERPEGSVSTLKIQRTQQEDSAVYLCASSFQTGNQPQHFGDGTRLSIL.